This T cell receptor (beta chain) appears in the sequencing data of a study of radiotherapy plus CTLA-4 blockade in lung cancer. Overall study results and limits: Together with interferon-beta, which increased in serum after radiation, early dynamic changes in blood T cell clones were reportedly the best predictors of response.

V lost 4 bases to trimming and J lost 3 bases, with 10 bases between them. Germline V gives CDR1 SGHDT, CDR2 YYEEEE. This CDR3 has 13 amino acids. As to this clone: Its antigen is as yet unknown.

Some clones are missing from TCRdb's copy, which holds only in-frame ones; the method was immunoSEQ multiplex PCR. The sample shows about 87,000 clones, roughly 86% of them seen only once. This clonotype was sampled from a human donor with non-small cell lung cancer that progressed on radiotherapy plus ipilimumab. Here the sequenced sample was peripheral blood, taken from a patient treated with radiotherapy plus ipilimumab. The chain recombines TRBV5-6 with TRBJ2-5; D gene unclear. The CDR3, as DNA: TGTGCCAGCAGCCAAAAGACGGAAGAGACCCAGTACTTC. This sequence encodes CASSQKTEETQYF.